These T cell receptor beta chains were read from a single sample in a study of T cells in Graves' hyperthyroidism and ophthalmopathy. Each CDR3 protein gets one entry after TCRdb re-called the multiplex PCR reads with MiXCR. Of fewer than 700,000 distinct CDR3 sequences in the sample, roughly 18% are singletons; the top ten hold roughly 15%. Sequenced material: blood. These receptors were obtained from a woman aged 18-35 years with Graves' ophthalmopathy. Each CDR3 is given with its conserved first and last residue. The order of the fields is V gene, clone size, D gene, J gene, CDR3 DNA, CDR3 protein. A D gene is named only where the DNA matches it firmly. Clone size is given for some rows only: seen once, a few or many times, or a class if the clone is expanded.

TRBV20-1	many	TRBD1	TRBJ1-5	TGCAGTGCCCTCACCTATAGGACAGGGTATCAGCCCCAGCATTTT	CSALTYRTGYQPQHF
TRBV27	many	NA	TRBJ2-3	TGTGCCAGCAGTTTATATCCCCTCAGCACAGATACGCAGTATTTT	CASSLYPLSTDTQYF
TRBV6-1	many	TRBD1	TRBJ1-5	TGTGCCAGCAGCCTAACAGGGGGCGACCAGCCCCAGCATTTT	CASSLTGGDQPQHF
TRBV6-2/TRBV6-3	NA	TRBD2	TRBJ2-1	TGTGCCAGCAGTTTACTAGCGGGAGAGGATCGCTACAATGAGCAGTTCTTC	CASSLLAGEDRYNEQFF
TRBV9	many	NA	TRBJ2-7	TGTGCCAGCAGCGTAGCACCGACTGCGTTTACGTACGAGCAGTACTTC	CASSVAPTAFTYEQYF
TRBV28	few	NA	TRBJ1-1	TGTGCCAGCAGGCTGGACACTTACTCAACGAACACTGAAGCTTTCTTT	CASRLDTYSTNTEAFF
TRBV20-1	many	TRBD2	TRBJ2-7	TGCAGTGGAGCGGGGGGGCCCTACGAGCAGTACTTC	CSGAGGPYEQYF
TRBV5-1	many	NA	TRBJ2-7	TGCGCCAGCAGCTTGAACGTGGGGGGAATATACGAGCAGTACTTC	CASSLNVGGIYEQYF
TRBV28	many	TRBD1	TRBJ1-6	TGTGCCAGCAGAAAAGACAGGGGTTCCTATAATTCACCCCTCCACTTT	CASRKDRGSYNSPLHF
TRBV2	many	NA	TRBJ1-2	TGTGCCAGCAGTGTACAGGGAGGTAGTGGCTACACCTTC	CASSVQGGSGYTF
TRBV7-2	many	TRBD1	TRBJ2-5	TGTGCCAGCAGCTTAGCGCCCCGGACAGGGGGCGGCCAAGAGACCCAGTACTTC	CASSLAPRTGGGQETQYF
TRBV14	many	TRBD2	TRBJ2-1	TGTGCCAGCAGCCCACTAGCGGGAGGGCGAGGGCAGTTCTTC	CASSPLAGGRGQFF
TRBV10-3	many	TRBD2	TRBJ2-1	TGTGCCATCAGTGACCCACTAGCGGGAGGCAACAATGAGCAGTTCTTC	CAISDPLAGGNNEQFF
TRBV20-1	NA	NA	TRBJ2-7	TGCAGTGCTAGAGATAATCGCGGGGCTCCTTTCGAGCAGTACTTC	CSARDNRGAPFEQYF
TRBV20-1	many	TRBD2	TRBJ2-3	TGCAGTGCTAGAGAATTAGCGGGAGTTATCACAGATACGCAGTATTTT	CSARELAGVITDTQYF
TRBV3-1	NA	NA	TRBJ2-4	TGTGCCAGCAGCCAAGACTCAGCGTTCCTAGCCAAAAACATTCAGTACTTC	CASSQDSAFLAKNIQYF
TRBV20-1	NA	NA	TRBJ1-2	TGCAGTGCTAGAGACCTTGGGGGGGAGACGAACTATGGCTACACCTTC	CSARDLGGETNYGYTF
TRBV24-1	many	NA	TRBJ1-2	TGTGCCACCAGTGATCCCGGGCGGAGAGGCTACACCTTC	CATSDPGRRGYTF
TRBV6-2/TRBV6-3	many	TRBD1	TRBJ2-4	TGTGCCAGCAGCAAACAGGGGACGGACATTCAGTACTTC	CASSKQGTDIQYF
TRBV30	NA	NA	TRBJ2-2	TGTGCCTGGAGTCGGGACGCGGGCGGGGAACTGTTTTTT	CAWSRDAGGELFF
TRBV28	many	TRBD1	TRBJ1-3	TGTGCCAGCAGCCCCGACAGGGGTTCACCTGGAAACACCATATATTTT	CASSPDRGSPGNTIYF
TRBV18	many	NA	TRBJ2-7	TGTGCCAGCTCAGGGGTAGCGCACGAGCAGTACTTC	CASSGVAHEQYF
TRBV4-1	few	NA	TRBJ2-5	TGCGCCAGCAGCCAAGATCGGGGACCAGAGACCCAGTACTTC	CASSQDRGPETQYF
TRBV7-2	NA	NA	TRBJ1-1	TGTGCCAGCAGAACTGGGACAATGAACACTGAAGCTTTCTTT	CASRTGTMNTEAFF
TRBV11-3	few	TRBD1	TRBJ1-1	TGTGCCAGCAGCTATAGAGGGACAGGGGGCACTGAAGCTTTCTTT	CASSYRGTGGTEAFF
TRBV9	many	NA	TRBJ1-1	TGTGCCAGCAGCGTAGACGGGAGGAACACTGAAGCTTTCTTT	CASSVDGRNTEAFF
TRBV6-1	many	TRBD2	TRBJ2-1	TGTGCCAGCAGTCTTACTATTAGCGGGAGCTCCTACAATGAGCAGTTCTTC	CASSLTISGSSYNEQFF
TRBV28	many	TRBD2	TRBJ2-3	TGTGCCAGCAGTCCCCGAGTAGCGGGAACAGATACGCAGTATTTT	CASSPRVAGTDTQYF
TRBV20-1	few	TRBD1	TRBJ2-2	TGCAGTGCGACCGACAGGGGAAACACCGGGGAGCTGTTTTTT	CSATDRGNTGELFF
TRBV28	NA	TRBD1	TRBJ1-1	TGTGCCAGCAGGGGCCGGGACAGGGTAGCTGAAGCTTTCTTT	CASRGRDRVAEAFF
TRBV9	few	NA	TRBJ1-4	TGTGCCAGCAGCGTAGAACAGGGAGAAAAACTGTTTTTT	CASSVEQGEKLFF
TRBV11-2	many	NA	TRBJ1-5	TGTGCCAGCAGCTTATTACTGGGGGATCAGCCCCAGCATTTT	CASSLLLGDQPQHF
TRBV28	many	NA	TRBJ1-2	TGTGCCAGCAGTTTCTCCGGTTCCTATGGCTACACCTTC	CASSFSGSYGYTF
TRBV10-3	NA	NA	TRBJ1-3	TGTGCCACAGAGGGAACGGGAAACACCATATATTTT	CATEGTGNTIYF
TRBV20-1	many	NA	TRBJ1-3	TGCAGTGTTAGGGATCCTAACTCTGGAAACACCATATATTTT	CSVRDPNSGNTIYF
TRBV12-3/TRBV12-4	few	NA	TRBJ2-1	TGTGCCAGCAGCCCGAATTCTGGTGGAGAGCAGTTCTTC	CASSPNSGGEQFF
TRBV29-1	few	TRBD1	TRBJ1-2	TGCAGCGTTTCGAGTGGACAGGGGAACTATGGCTACACCTTC	CSVSSGQGNYGYTF
TRBV7-7	NA	TRBD1	TRBJ2-2	TGTGCTAGCAGCCCAGACAGGGCCCCCACCGGGGAGCTGTTTTTT	CASSPDRAPTGELFF
TRBV27	NA	NA	TRBJ2-7	TGTGCCAGCATCGGTGACGACTACGAGCAGTACTTC	CASIGDDYEQYF
TRBV6-2/TRBV6-3	NA	NA	TRBJ1-5	TGTGCCAGCAATAGCGATTTCGCCTATAGCGATCAGCCCCAGCATTTT	CASNSDFAYSDQPQHF
TRBV5-4	many	NA	TRBJ1-1	TGTGCCACCAGAGACCTGGGGACTGAAGCTTTCTTT	CATRDLGTEAFF
TRBV30	few	NA	TRBJ1-4	TGTGCCTGGAGTTTGGGGGGGAAAGAAGAAAAACTGTTTTTT	CAWSLGGKEEKLFF
TRBV7-2	many	TRBD2	TRBJ2-4	TGTGCCAGCAGCCCTCCGGGACTAGCGGGAGTGCGGGGCAAAAACATTCAGTACTTC	CASSPPGLAGVRGKNIQYF
TRBV30	many	TRBD1	TRBJ2-7	TGTGCCTGGAGTAAGGGACAGAACTTTTACGAGCAGTACTTC	CAWSKGQNFYEQYF
TRBV2	many	NA	TRBJ1-3	TGTGCCAGCAGTGTACAGTTGGGGACTGGAAACACCATATATTTT	CASSVQLGTGNTIYF
TRBV20-1	many	NA	TRBJ2-7	TGCAGTGCGCCTCAGGACAGCCACGAGCAGTACTTC	CSAPQDSHEQYF
TRBV30	many	TRBD1	TRBJ2-1	TGTGCCTGGAGCCGGGACAGCTCCTACAATGAGCAGTTCTTC	CAWSRDSSYNEQFF
TRBV15	NA	NA	TRBJ2-2	TGTGCCACCTGCAGAGAAAGTCCCGGTATGAACACCGGGGAGCTGTTTTTT	CATCRESPGMNTGELFF
TRBV4-2	few	TRBD1	TRBJ1-5	TGTGCCAGCAGCGAGCAGGGGGCGCGTAGCAATCAGCCCCAGCATTTT	CASSEQGARSNQPQHF
TRBV9	NA	NA	TRBJ2-6	TGTGCCAGCTGGAGGGGGACTGGGGCCAACGTCCTGACTTTC	CASWRGTGANVLTF
TRBV27	few	TRBD2	TRBJ2-7	TGTGCCAGCAGTTTAGGGCGGGAGCTGAACGAGCAGTACTTC	CASSLGRELNEQYF
TRBV12-3/TRBV12-4	NA	NA	TRBJ2-1	TGTGCCAGCAGTTTAGCAACCCTTCGCGAGCAGTTCTTC	CASSLATLREQFF
TRBV13	many	NA	TRBJ1-3	TGTGCCAGCAGCTTACCAGGACGCCTCTCTGGAAACACCATATATTTT	CASSLPGRLSGNTIYF
TRBV7-9	NA	NA	TRBJ1-5	TGTGCCAGCAGCTTAGAGGCAGCCAGCAATCAGCCCCAGCATTTT	CASSLEAASNQPQHF
TRBV28	many	TRBD2	TRBJ2-3	TGTGCCAGCGGAATAGTAGCGGGGGGGCCAGGAGATACGCAGTATTTT	CASGIVAGGPGDTQYF
TRBV7-2	NA	NA	TRBJ1-1	TGTGCCAGCAGCCGAGGGGGGGAGGGGGGGGCTTTCTTT	CASSRGGEGGAFF